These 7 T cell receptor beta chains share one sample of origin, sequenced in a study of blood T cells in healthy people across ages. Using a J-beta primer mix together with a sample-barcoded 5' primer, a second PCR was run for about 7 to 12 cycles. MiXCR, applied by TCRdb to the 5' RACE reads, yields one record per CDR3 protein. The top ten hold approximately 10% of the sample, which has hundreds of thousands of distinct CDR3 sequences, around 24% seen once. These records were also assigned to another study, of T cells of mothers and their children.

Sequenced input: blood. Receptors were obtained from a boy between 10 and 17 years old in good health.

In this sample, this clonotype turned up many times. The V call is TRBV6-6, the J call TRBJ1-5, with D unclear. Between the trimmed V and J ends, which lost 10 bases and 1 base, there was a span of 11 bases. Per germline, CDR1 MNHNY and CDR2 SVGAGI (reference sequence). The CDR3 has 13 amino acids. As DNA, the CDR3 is TGTGCCACCCAGTTGGGGAGCAATCAGCCCCAGCATTTT. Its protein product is CATQLGSNQPQHF.

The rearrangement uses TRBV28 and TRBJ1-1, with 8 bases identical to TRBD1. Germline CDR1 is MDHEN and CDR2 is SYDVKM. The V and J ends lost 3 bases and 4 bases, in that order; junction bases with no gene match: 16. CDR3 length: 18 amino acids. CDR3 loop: CASSFLRQGAFRSTEAFF. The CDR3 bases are TGTGCCAGCAGTTTTTTGCGGCAGGGGGCCTTTAGGAGCACTGAAGCTTTCTTT.

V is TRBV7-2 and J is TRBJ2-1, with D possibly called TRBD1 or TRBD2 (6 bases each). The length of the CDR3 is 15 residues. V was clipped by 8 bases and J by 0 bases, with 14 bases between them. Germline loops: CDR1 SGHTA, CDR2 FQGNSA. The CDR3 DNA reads TGTGCCAGCGGGAGGACAGTTAGCTCCTACAATGAGCAGTTCTTC. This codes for CASGRTVSSYNEQFF.

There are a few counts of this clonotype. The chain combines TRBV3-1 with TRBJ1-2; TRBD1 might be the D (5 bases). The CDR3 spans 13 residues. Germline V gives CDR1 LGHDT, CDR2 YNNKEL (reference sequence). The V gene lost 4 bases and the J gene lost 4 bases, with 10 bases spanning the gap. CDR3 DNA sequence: TGTGCCAGCAGCCGGACAAGCTTCTATGGCTACACCTTC. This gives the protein CASSRTSFYGYTF.

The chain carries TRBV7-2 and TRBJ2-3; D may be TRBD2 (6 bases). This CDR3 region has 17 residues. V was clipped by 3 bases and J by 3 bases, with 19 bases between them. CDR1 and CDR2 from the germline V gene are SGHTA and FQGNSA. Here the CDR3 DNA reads TGTGCCAGCAGCTTTAACTTCGGGGCGGGGAGAACAGATACGCAGTATTTT. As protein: CASSFNFGAGRTDTQYF.

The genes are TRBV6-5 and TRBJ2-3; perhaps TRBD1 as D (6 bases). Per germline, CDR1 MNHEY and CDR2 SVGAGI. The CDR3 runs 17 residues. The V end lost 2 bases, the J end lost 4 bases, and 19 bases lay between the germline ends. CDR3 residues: CASSYRTPPEGADTQYF. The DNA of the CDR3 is TGTGCCAGCAGTTACCGGACCCCTCCCGAGGGGGCAGATACGCAGTATTTT.

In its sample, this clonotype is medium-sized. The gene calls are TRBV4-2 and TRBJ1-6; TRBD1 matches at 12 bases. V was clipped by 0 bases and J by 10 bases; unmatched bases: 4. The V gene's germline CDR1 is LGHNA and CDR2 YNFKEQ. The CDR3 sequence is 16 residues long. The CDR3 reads CASSQDPGTGGSPLHF. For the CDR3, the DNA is TGTGCCAGCAGCCAAGATCCCGGGACAGGGGGCTCACCCCTCCACTTT.